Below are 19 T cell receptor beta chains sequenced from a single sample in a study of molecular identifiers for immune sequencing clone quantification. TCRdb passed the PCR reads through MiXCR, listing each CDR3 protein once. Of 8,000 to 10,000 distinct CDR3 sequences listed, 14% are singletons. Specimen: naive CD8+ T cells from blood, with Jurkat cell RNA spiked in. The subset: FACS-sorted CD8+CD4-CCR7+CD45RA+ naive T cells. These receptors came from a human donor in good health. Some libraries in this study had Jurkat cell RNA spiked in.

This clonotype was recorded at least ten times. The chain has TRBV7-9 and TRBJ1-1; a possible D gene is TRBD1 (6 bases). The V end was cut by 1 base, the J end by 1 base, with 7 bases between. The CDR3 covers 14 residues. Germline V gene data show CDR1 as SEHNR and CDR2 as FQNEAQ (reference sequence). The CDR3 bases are TGTGCCAGCAGCTTAGGGGGGCCGAACACTGAAGCTTTCTTT. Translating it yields CASSLGGPNTEAFF.

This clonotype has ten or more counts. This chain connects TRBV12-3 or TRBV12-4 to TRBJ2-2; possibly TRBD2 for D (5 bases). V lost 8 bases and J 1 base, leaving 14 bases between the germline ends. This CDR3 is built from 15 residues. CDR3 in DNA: TGTGCCAGCCGATCGCCGACTATGAACACCGGGGAGCTGTTTTTT. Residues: CASRSPTMNTGELFF.

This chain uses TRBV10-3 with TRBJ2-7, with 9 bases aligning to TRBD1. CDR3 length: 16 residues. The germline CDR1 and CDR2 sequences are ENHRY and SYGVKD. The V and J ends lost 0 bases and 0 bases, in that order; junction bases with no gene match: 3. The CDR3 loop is CAISESLTGGSYEQYF. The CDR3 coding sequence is TGTGCCATCAGTGAGTCTTTGACAGGGGGCTCCTACGAGCAGTACTTC.

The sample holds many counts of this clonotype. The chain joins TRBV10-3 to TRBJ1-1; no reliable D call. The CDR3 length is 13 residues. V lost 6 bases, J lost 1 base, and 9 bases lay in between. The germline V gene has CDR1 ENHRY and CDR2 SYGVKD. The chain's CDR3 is CAIRGEANTEAFF. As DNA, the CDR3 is TGTGCCATCAGAGGCGAAGCGAACACTGAAGCTTTCTTT.

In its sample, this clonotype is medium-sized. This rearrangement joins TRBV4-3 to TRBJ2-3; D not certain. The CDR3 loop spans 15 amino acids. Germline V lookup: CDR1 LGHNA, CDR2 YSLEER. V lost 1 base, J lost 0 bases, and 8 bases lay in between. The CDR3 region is CASSQGHGSTDTQYF. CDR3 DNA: TGCGCCAGCAGCCAAGGTCACGGTAGCACAGATACGCAGTATTTT.

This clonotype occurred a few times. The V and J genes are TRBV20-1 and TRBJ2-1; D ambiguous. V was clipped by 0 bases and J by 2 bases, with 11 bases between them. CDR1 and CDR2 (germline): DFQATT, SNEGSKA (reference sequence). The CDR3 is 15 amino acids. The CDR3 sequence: CSARDPAGTYNEQFF. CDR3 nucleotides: TGCAGTGCTAGAGACCCAGCTGGGACCTACAATGAGCAGTTCTTC.

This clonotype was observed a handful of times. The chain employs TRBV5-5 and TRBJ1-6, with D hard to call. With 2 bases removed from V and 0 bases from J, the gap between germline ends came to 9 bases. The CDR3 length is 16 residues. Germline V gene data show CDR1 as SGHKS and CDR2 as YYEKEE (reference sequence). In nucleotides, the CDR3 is TGTGCCAGCAGCTTTCTCCAGAGCTCCTATAATTCACCCCTCCACTTT. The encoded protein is CASSFLQSSYNSPLHF.

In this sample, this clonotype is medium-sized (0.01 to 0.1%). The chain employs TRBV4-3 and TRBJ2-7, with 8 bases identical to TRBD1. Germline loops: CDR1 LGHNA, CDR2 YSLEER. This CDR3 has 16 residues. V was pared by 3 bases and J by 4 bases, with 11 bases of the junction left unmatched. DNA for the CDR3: TGCGCCAGCAGCCATACCCTAAGACAGGGGCAGTACGAGCAGTACTTC. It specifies CASSHTLRQGQYEQYF.

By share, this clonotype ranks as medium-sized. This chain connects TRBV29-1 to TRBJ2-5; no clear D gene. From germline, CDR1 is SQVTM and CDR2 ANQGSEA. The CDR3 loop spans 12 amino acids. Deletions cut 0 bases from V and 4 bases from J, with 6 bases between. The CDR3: CSVEDNRETQYF. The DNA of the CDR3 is TGCAGCGTTGAAGATAACCGAGAGACCCAGTACTTC.

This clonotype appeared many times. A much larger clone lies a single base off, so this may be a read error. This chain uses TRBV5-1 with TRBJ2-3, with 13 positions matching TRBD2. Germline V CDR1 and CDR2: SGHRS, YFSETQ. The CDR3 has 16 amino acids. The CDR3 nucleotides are TGCGCCAGCAGCCCCGGACTAGCGGGAGTTCCAGATGCGCAGTATTTT. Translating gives CASSPGLAGVPDAQYF.

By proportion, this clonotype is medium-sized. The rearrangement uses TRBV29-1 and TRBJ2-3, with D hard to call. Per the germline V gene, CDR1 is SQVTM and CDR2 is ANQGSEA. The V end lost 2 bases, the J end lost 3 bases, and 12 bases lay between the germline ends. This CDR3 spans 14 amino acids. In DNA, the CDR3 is TGCAGCGTTGAACTGGGCTTTAGGACAGATACGCAGTATTTT. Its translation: CSVELGFRTDTQYF.

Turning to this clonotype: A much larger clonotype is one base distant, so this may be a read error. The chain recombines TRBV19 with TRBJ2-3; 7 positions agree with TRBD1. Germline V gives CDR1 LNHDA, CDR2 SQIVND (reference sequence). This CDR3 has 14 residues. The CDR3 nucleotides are TGTGCCAGTAATATAGGGACAGTCACAGATACGCAGTATTTT. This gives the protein CASNIGTVTDTQYF.

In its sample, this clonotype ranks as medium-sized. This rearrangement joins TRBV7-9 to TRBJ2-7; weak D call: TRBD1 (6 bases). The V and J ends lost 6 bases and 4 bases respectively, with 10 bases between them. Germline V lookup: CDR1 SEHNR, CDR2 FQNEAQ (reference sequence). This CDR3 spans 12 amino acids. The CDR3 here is CASRGGLYEQYF. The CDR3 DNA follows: TGTGCCAGCAGAGGGGGTTTGTACGAGCAGTACTTC.

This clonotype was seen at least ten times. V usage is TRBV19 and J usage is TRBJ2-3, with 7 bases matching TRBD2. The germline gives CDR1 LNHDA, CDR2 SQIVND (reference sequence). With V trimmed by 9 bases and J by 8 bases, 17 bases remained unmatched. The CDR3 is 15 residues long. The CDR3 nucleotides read TGTGCCAGCGGGGAATGGGCGGGGGAGGCAGGTACGCAGTATTTT. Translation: CASGEWAGEAGTQYF.

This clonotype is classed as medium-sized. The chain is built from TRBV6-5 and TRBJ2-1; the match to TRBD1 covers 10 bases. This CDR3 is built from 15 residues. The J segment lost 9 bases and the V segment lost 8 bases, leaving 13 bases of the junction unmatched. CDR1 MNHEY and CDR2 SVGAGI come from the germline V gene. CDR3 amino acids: CASGADRQGAGEQFF. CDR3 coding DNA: TGTGCCAGCGGAGCTGATAGACAGGGGGCCGGTGAGCAGTTCTTC.

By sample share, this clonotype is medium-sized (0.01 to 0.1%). The CDR3 here is CASSPGTGGGETQYF. DNA of the CDR3: TGTGCCAGCAGCCCGGGGACAGGGGGCGGGGAGACCCAGTACTTC. The rearrangement joins TRBV7-2 to TRBJ2-5; 12 bases are shared with TRBD1. The CDR3 has 15 amino acids. Germline values: CDR1 SGHTA, CDR2 FQGNSA. The ends lost 5 bases at V and 5 bases at J; junction bases unmatched: 6.

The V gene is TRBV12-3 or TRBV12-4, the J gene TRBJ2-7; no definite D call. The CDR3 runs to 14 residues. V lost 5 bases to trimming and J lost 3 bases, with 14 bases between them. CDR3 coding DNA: TGTGCCAGCAGTATCCCCGAACCTCTCTACGAGCAGTACTTC. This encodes CASSIPEPLYEQYF.

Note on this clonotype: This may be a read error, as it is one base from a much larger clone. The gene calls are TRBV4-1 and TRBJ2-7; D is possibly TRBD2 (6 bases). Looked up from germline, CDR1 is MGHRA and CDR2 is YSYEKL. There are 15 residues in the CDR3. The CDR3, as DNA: TGCGCCAGCAGCCAAGGAGCAGGGACTTCCTACAAGCAGTACTTC. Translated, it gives CASSQGAGTSYKQYF.

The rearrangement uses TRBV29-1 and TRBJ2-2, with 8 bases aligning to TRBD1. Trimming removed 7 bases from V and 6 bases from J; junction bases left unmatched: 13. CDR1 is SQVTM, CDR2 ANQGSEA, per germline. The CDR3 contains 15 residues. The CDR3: CSARRGTGAPGELFF. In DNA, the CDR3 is TGCAGCGCTCGAAGAGGGACAGGAGCACCCGGGGAGCTGTTTTTT.